This TCR beta chain was captured in a study of cytomegalovirus exposure and HLA in healthy donors. Study-level results: Likely technical artifact: a cluster of highly shared sequence variants.

Germline-derived CDR1 and CDR2 are MNHNS and SASEGT. V trimming: 2 bases; J trimming: 3 bases; junction bases outside the gene matches: 2. This CDR3 comprises 14 residues. The primer mix had 60 Vbeta and 13 Jbeta primers. The data were produced by immunoSEQ multiplex PCR, yet TCRdb's version contains in-frame clones alone and is incomplete. Of some 140,000 clones detected, around four fifths appear once; the ten largest clones hold less than 1.5%. This clone was counted once. What it recognizes is unknown. Sequencing input: PBMCs. This TCR was sampled from a male donor in good health and CMV-seropositive. This chain joins TRBV6-1 and TRBJ2-3, with 7 bases matching TRBD1. The chain's CDR3 is CASSEIRGTDTQYF. The CDR3, as DNA: TGTGCCAGCAGTGAAATCAGGGGGACAGATACGCAGTATTTT.